This TCR beta chain was documented in a study of molecular identifiers for immune sequencing clone quantification. Via MiXCR, TCRdb re-called the PCR reads, giving one row per CDR3 protein. The sample has around 460,000 distinct CDR3 sequences, about a fifth seen once. The CDR3 is 13 amino acids. In the case of this clonotype: A much larger clone lies one base from this, so it may be a read error.

The material sequenced was naive CD8+ T cells from blood, with Jurkat cell RNA spiked in. Sample subset: FACS-sorted CD8+CD4-CCR7+CD45RA+ naive T cells. This receptor was obtained from a human donor in good health. Some libraries in this study had Jurkat cell RNA spiked in. V usage is TRBV12-3 or TRBV12-4 and J usage is TRBJ2-3; D is unresolved. Matching the DNA end better, TRBJ1-5 makes the J call doubtful. The CDR3 region has the DNA TGTGCCAGCACACCCTCTACCGCAGATACGCAGCATTTT. This codes for CASTPSTADTQHF.